A single T cell receptor (beta chain) is shown here with its context. This clonotype has at least ten counts. Which antigen it targets is not known. Base-call qualities are not available, and no considerably larger clone is one nucleotide away. The data originate from a study of early T cells in non-severe SARS-CoV-2 infection (dated by TCRdb to the early 2020s). Turning to the overall study: Because TCR sequencing relied on bulk RNA taken from unsorted whole blood, pairing of alpha and beta chains was not possible. On the study overall, not on this receptor specifically: VDJdb matching was skewed toward anti-spike CD8 responses and likely underestimated virus-specific expansions by missing private and CD4 specificities.

Set within a cohort of healthcare workers in London, UK, this nested case-control study involved weekly PCR testing of nasopharyngeal swabs along with blood sampling. Between 23 and 31 March 2020, the week of the UK lockdown, healthcare workers were enrolled and then followed up weekly for as long as 16 weeks. Library generation was performed with 5' RACE. Sequencing instrument: NextSeq 500. The TCR library protocol attached unique molecular identifiers to individual cDNA molecules to correct for sequencing error and PCR bias. Both TCR alpha and beta chains were sequenced, and tight co-correlation was observed between alpha and beta sequence abundances in each sample. The authors' analysis ran thus. Decombinator V4 was used to perform V gene, J gene and CDR3 annotation of TCR sequences. TCRs were defined as expanded if a significant change between any two time points was detected under a Poisson model with p below 0.0001. TCR abundances were normalised to the total number of TCRs sequenced per sample and were expressed as counts per million. TRAV1-2 paired with TRAJ12, TRAJ20 or TRAJ33 defined MAIT TCRs, while TRAV10 paired with TRAJ18 defined iNKT TCRs. VDJdb, accessed on 1 November 2021, was searched for TCRs annotated for CMV, EBV and SARS-CoV-2, and TCRs annotated for more than one antigen were excluded. The public reads were run again by TCRdb, first through fastp at Q25 and then through MiXCR, and only productive beta chains were kept. All rows with the same CDR3 protein become a single entry with the most common DNA and genes. TCRdb, not the original authors, processed these V and J calls. The sample profile shows approximately 37,000 distinct CDR3 sequences; 5.4% of them were found once. The ten most abundant clones make up about 6.1% of the sample.

Trimming costs V 3 bases and J 0 bases, and their ends lie 6 bases apart. The CDR3 measures 14 amino acids from cysteine to phenylalanine. The CDR3 DNA has 42 bases and is translated from base 1. Sequences KGHSH (CDR1) and LQKENI (CDR2) are obtained from the germline V gene. The chain is encoded by TRBV18 joined to TRBJ1-3, with no confidently assigned D gene. Sequences were derived from whole blood, sampled at baseline. The TCR was taken from an adult who was a healthcare worker with PCR-confirmed SARS-CoV-2 infection or an uninfected control (not recorded which). The CDR3 sequence is CASSPDNSGNTIYF. The DNA sequence is as follows: TGTGCCAGCTCACCTGACAACTCTGGAAACACCATATATTTT.